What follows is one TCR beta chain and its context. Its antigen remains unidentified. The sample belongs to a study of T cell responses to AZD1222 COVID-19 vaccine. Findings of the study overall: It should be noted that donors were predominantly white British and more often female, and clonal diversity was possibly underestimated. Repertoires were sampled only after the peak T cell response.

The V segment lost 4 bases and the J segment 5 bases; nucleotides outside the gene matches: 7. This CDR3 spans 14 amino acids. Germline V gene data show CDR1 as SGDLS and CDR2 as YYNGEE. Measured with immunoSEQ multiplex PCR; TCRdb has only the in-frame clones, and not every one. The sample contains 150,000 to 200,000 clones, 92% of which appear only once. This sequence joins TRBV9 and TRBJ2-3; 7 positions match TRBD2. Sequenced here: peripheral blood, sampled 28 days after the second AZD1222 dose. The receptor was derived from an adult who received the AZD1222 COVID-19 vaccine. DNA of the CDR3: TGTGCCAGCAGCCCCTATGGGGGGGAAGATACGCAGTATTTT. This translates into CASSPYGGEDTQYF.